The 14 T cell receptor beta chains in this list originate from one sample, sequenced in a study of OX40 agonist ivuxolimab in advanced cancers. The protocol was immunoSEQ multiplex PCR, while the TCRdb copy is restricted to in-frame clones and leaves out a portion. The profile shows about 78,000 clones, roughly 92% of them singletons. Sequences were derived from CD4+ or CD8+ T cells sorted from blood, sampled in a trial of the OX40 agonist ivuxolimab. These receptors were collected from an adult with an advanced solid tumor such as melanoma, head and neck, liver or kidney cancer.

The rearrangement links TRBV2 to TRBJ1-6, with 8 bases that match TRBD1. Trimming took 5 bases from V and 8 from J; bases not matched to a gene: 5. This CDR3 comprises 14 residues. Germline CDR1 SNHLY, CDR2 FYNNEI. Here the CDR3 reads CASSTDRGDSPLHF. As DNA, the CDR3 is TGTGCCAGCAGTACTGACAGGGGTGATTCACCCCTCCACTTT.

A word on this clone: Within the sample, other DNA sequences also encode this same CDR3. V gene TRBV11-3 combines with J gene TRBJ1-1; D is ambiguous. The V end lost 5 bases, the J end lost 1 base, and 11 bases lay between the germline ends. Per the germline V gene, CDR1 is SGHNT and CDR2 is YENEEA. This CDR3 spans 14 amino acids. The CDR3 loop is CASSPRAGNTEAFF. The CDR3 coding sequence is TGTGCCAGCAGCCCTAGGGCAGGGAACACTGAAGCTTTCTTT. Combining the CDR3 with reference TRBV11-3 and TRBJ1-1 gives the whole variable domain EAGVVQSPRYKIIEKKQPVAFWCNPISGHNTLYWYLQNLGQGPELLIRYENEEAVDDSQLPKDRFSAERLKGVDSTLKIQPAELGDSAVYLCASSPRAGNTEAFFGQGTRLTVV.

V and J are TRBV27 and TRBJ1-1, with D unresolved. The CDR3 has 14 amino acids. V shed 6 bases and J shed 2 bases, with 13 bases lying between them. CDR1 MNHEY and CDR2 SMNVEV come from the germline V gene (reference sequence). The CDR3 spells CASRPRRTNTEAFF. CDR3 sequence (DNA): TGTGCCAGCAGACCCCGACGGACTAACACTGAAGCTTTCTTT.

The chain employs TRBV2 and TRBJ2-5; no clear D gene. V was trimmed by 5 bases and J by 2 bases, leaving 9 bases between them. The CDR3 contains 13 residues. Germline V lookup: CDR1 SNHLY, CDR2 FYNNEI. The CDR3 sequence is CASSRDMQETQYF. Here the CDR3 DNA reads TGTGCCAGCAGTAGGGATATGCAAGAGACCCAGTACTTC. The full variable domain, completed using reference TRBV2 and TRBJ2-5, is EPEVTQTPSHQVTQMGQEVILRCVPISNHLYFYWYRQILGQKVEFLVSFYNNEISEKSEIFDDQFSVERPDGSNFTLKIRSTKLEDSAMYFCASSRDMQETQYFGPGTRLLVL.

This chain uses TRBV27 with TRBJ2-1; no definite D call. The ends were cut back, 4 bases at V and 3 bases at J, with 7 bases in the middle. Germline V CDR1 and CDR2: MNHEY, SMNVEV (reference sequence). CDR3 length: 13 amino acids. For the CDR3, the DNA is TGTGCCAGCAGTTCGTTCATCTACAATGAGCAGTTCTTC. It specifies CASSSFIYNEQFF.

V gene TRBV27 combines with J gene TRBJ2-3; a weak D match, TRBD1 (6 bases). V shed 3 bases and J shed 2 bases, with 9 bases lying between them. CDR1 is MNHEY, CDR2 SMNVEV, per germline (reference sequence). This CDR3 is 14 amino acids long. The CDR3 nucleotides read TGTGCCAGCAGTTTTGGACAGAACACAGATACGCAGTATTTT. Its protein product is CASSFGQNTDTQYF.

The rearrangement links TRBV28 to TRBJ1-2, with D perhaps matching TRBD1 (5 bases). The CDR3 loop spans 14 amino acids. Germline-derived CDR1 and CDR2 are MDHEN and SYDVKM. V gave up 5 bases and J gave up 4 bases, with 14 bases separating them. The DNA of the CDR3 is TGTGCCAGCAGTGAGAGGGGTCGGAGCTATGGCTACACCTTC. It is translated as CASSERGRSYGYTF.

The V and J genes are TRBV6-6 and TRBJ2-6; D is unclear. V lost 6 bases, J lost 0 bases, and 3 bases lay in between. Germline V gives CDR1 MNHNY, CDR2 SVGAGI (reference sequence). The CDR3 is made up of 13 amino acids. For the CDR3, the DNA is TGTGCCAGCAGCATCTCTGGGGCCAACGTCCTGACTTTC. Protein sequence: CASSISGANVLTF.

A remark on this clone: Within the sample, other DNA sequences also encode this same CDR3. This rearrangement joins TRBV27 to TRBJ2-7; TRBD1 agrees at 7 bases. Trimming at V came to 6 bases and at J to 4 bases, leaving 18 bases not matched to a gene. The CDR3 totals 17 residues. From germline, CDR1 is MNHEY and CDR2 SMNVEV (reference sequence). In nucleotides, the CDR3 is TGTGCCAGCAGCCGGGACAGCCGGGTTACGACGCGATACGAGCAGTACTTC. Residues: CASSRDSRVTTRYEQYF.

The chain is built from TRBV10-3 and TRBJ1-6, with 11 bases fitting TRBD1. The V and J ends lost 6 bases and 8 bases, in that order; junction bases with no gene match: 3. Germline loops: CDR1 ENHRY, CDR2 SYGVKD. The CDR3 loop spans 14 amino acids. CDR3 in DNA: TGTGCCATCAGGCCGGGACAGGGGGATTCACCCCTCCACTTT. Residues: CAIRPGQGDSPLHF.

The rearrangement links TRBV5-1 to TRBJ1-1, with TRBD1 matching over 7 bases. Germline lookup yields CDR1 SGHRS and CDR2 YFSETQ. Trimming took 3 bases from V and 5 from J; bases not matched to a gene: 10. This CDR3 spans 15 amino acids. CDR3 in amino acids: CASSSPPGGQTEAFF. For the CDR3, the DNA is TGCGCCAGCAGCTCCCCTCCAGGGGGTCAAACTGAAGCTTTCTTT.

Details on this clone: One end of the junction varies from germline; a read error may be responsible. This chain joins TRBV7-7 and TRBJ2-2; TRBD2 aligns across 7 bases. CDR3 size: 15 residues. CDR1 is SSHAT and CDR2 is FNYEAQ in the germline V gene (reference sequence). The CDR3 DNA is TGTGCTAGCAGCGCCGGACTAGATCGGGGCGGGGAGCTGTTTTTT. Its protein is CASSAGLDRGGELFF.

V and J are TRBV5-1 and TRBJ2-5; D is ambiguous. Germline CDR1 and CDR2: SGHRS and YFSETQ. V lost 0 bases, J lost 8 bases, and 11 bases lay in between. There are 13 residues in the CDR3. The CDR3 region has the DNA TGCGCCAGCAGCTTGGGGAGCGCTAGAACCCAGTACTTC. Translating it yields CASSLGSARTQYF.

The genes are TRBV29-1 and TRBJ1-1, with D possibly TRBD1 on 5 matching bases. Trimming removed 8 bases from V and 5 bases from J, with 15 bases in between. Germline V gene data show CDR1 as SQVTM and CDR2 as ANQGSEA. This CDR3 has 12 residues. This CDR3 is CSLGTPGTEAFF. The CDR3 DNA sequence: TGCAGCCTCGGGACCCCGGGTACTGAAGCTTTCTTT.